A selection of T cell receptor beta chains follows, all from one sample in a study of OX40 agonist ivuxolimab in advanced cancers. Produced via immunoSEQ multiplex PCR; TCRdb's table is partial and in-frame only. The repertoire holds 70,000 to 85,000 clones, with 90% as singletons. The sequences come from CD4+ or CD8+ T cells sorted from blood, collected in a trial of the OX40 agonist ivuxolimab. Every receptor here comes from an adult with an advanced solid tumor such as melanoma, head and neck, liver or kidney cancer. The CDR3 runs from the conserved cysteine through the conserved F or W. A D gene is named only where the DNA matches it firmly. The size field is filled for only some rows; it gives once, few, many or a size class.

j_call: TRBJ2-5
d_call: -
v_call: TRBV7-2
clone_size: -
cdr3_nt: TGTGCCAGCAGCTTATTGAAGTGGGAGACCCAGTACTTC
cdr3_aa: CASSLLKWETQYF

j_call: TRBJ2-1
d_call: TRBD2
v_call: TRBV30
clone_size: once
cdr3_nt: TGTGCCTGGAGTAAGGGCGGGAGTTCCGGTGAGCAGTTCTTC
cdr3_aa: CAWSKGGSSGEQFF

j_call: TRBJ1-5
d_call: TRBD1
v_call: TRBV18
clone_size: -
cdr3_nt: TGTGCCAGCTCACCAGCCGGGACAGATGATCAGCCCCAGCATTTT
cdr3_aa: CASSPAGTDDQPQHF

j_call: TRBJ2-5
d_call: -
v_call: TRBV7-2
clone_size: -
cdr3_nt: TGTGCCAGCAGCTTAACACAAGAGACCCAGTACTTC
cdr3_aa: CASSLTQETQYF

j_call: TRBJ2-5
d_call: -
v_call: TRBV7-6
clone_size: few
cdr3_nt: TGTGCCAGCAGCTTGAGAGATGCGACCCAGTACTTC
cdr3_aa: CASSLRDATQYF

j_call: TRBJ1-1
d_call: -
v_call: TRBV4-3
clone_size: once
cdr3_nt: TGCGCCAGCAGCCAAGGGGGTCAGGGGAACACTGAAGCTTTCTTT
cdr3_aa: CASSQGGQGNTEAFF

j_call: TRBJ2-7
d_call: -
v_call: TRBV30
clone_size: once
cdr3_nt: TGTGCCTGGAGTAAGGTAGCTCTCCACGAGCAGTACTTC
cdr3_aa: CAWSKVALHEQYF

j_call: TRBJ2-7
d_call: TRBD2
v_call: TRBV6-1
clone_size: once
cdr3_nt: TGTGCCAGCAGTGAACAGCCTAGCGGGAGCCTCGAGCAGTACTTC
cdr3_aa: CASSEQPSGSLEQYF

j_call: TRBJ1-5
d_call: -
v_call: TRBV6-5
clone_size: -
cdr3_nt: TGTGCCAGCAGGAGACGGGATGTAACCCAGCCCCAGCATTTT
cdr3_aa: CASRRRDVTQPQHF

j_call: TRBJ2-1
d_call: -
v_call: TRBV5-1
clone_size: -
cdr3_nt: TGCGCCAGCAGCTTCCAATTGTTCAATGAGCAGTTCTTC
cdr3_aa: CASSFQLFNEQFF

j_call: TRBJ2-2
d_call: TRBD2
v_call: TRBV27
clone_size: -
cdr3_nt: TGTGCCAGCAGTTTACTAGCGGGAGGGGACCCCGGGGAGCTGTTTTTT
cdr3_aa: CASSLLAGGDPGELFF

j_call: TRBJ2-3
d_call: TRBD2
v_call: TRBV4-1
clone_size: -
cdr3_nt: TGCGCCAGCAGCCAAGTTTTGGTTAGTAGGGCGGGAGCTAAAACAGATACGCAGTATTTT
cdr3_aa: CASSQVLVSRAGAKTDTQYF

j_call: TRBJ2-1
d_call: TRBD2
v_call: TRBV5-6
clone_size: -
cdr3_nt: TGTGCCAGCAGCTGGGACTACCCGAGCTCCTACAATGAGCAGTTCTTC
cdr3_aa: CASSWDYPSSYNEQFF

j_call: TRBJ1-1
d_call: -
v_call: TRBV7-2
clone_size: -
cdr3_nt: TGTGCCAGCAGCTCCTGGACAGACAACACTGAAGCTTTCTTT
cdr3_aa: CASSSWTDNTEAFF

j_call: TRBJ2-2
d_call: TRBD2
v_call: TRBV5-8
clone_size: once
cdr3_nt: TGTGCCAGCAGCTTGTCGGGGGGGCAAACCGGGGAGCTGTTTTTT
cdr3_aa: CASSLSGGQTGELFF

j_call: TRBJ2-7
d_call: -
v_call: TRBV18
clone_size: -
cdr3_nt: TGTGCCAGCTCACCACGGGGCCCAGGCACCTACGAGCAGTACTTC
cdr3_aa: CASSPRGPGTYEQYF

j_call: TRBJ2-3
d_call: TRBD1
v_call: TRBV6-5
clone_size: -
cdr3_nt: TGTGCCAGCAGTTCTGCGACAGGGGGCTTGGCAGATACGCAGTATTTT
cdr3_aa: CASSSATGGLADTQYF

j_call: TRBJ2-1
d_call: TRBD2
v_call: TRBV11-1
clone_size: -
cdr3_nt: TGTGCCAGCAGAGTTCTAGCGGGAGGGATCCATGAGCAGTTCTTC
cdr3_aa: CASRVLAGGIHEQFF

j_call: TRBJ2-1
d_call: TRBD1
v_call: TRBV28
clone_size: -
cdr3_nt: TGTGCCGGCAGGTTCCGGGACAGGGGCAACAATGAGCAGTTCTTC
cdr3_aa: CAGRFRDRGNNEQFF

j_call: TRBJ1-2
d_call: -
v_call: TRBV7-9
clone_size: -
cdr3_nt: TGTGCCAGCAGCTTAGACAACTATGGCTACACCTTC
cdr3_aa: CASSLDNYGYTF

j_call: TRBJ2-3
d_call: -
v_call: TRBV18
clone_size: few
cdr3_nt: TGTGCCAGCTCACCAACTGTCCCGCGCACAGATACGCAGTATTTT
cdr3_aa: CASSPTVPRTDTQYF

j_call: TRBJ2-7
d_call: -
v_call: TRBV9
clone_size: -
cdr3_nt: TGTGCCAGCAGCGCACTGGGGTATGCCTACGAGCAGTACTTC
cdr3_aa: CASSALGYAYEQYF

j_call: TRBJ2-7
d_call: -
v_call: TRBV6-4
clone_size: -
cdr3_nt: TGTGCCAGCAGTGACTCTGGGACAGGGCCTAGCGGGAGCTCCTACGAGCAGTACTTC
cdr3_aa: CASSDSGTGPSGSSYEQYF

j_call: TRBJ2-7
d_call: TRBD2
v_call: TRBV6-5
clone_size: -
cdr3_nt: TGTGCCAGCAGACGACTAGCGGGGAGCTCCTACGAGCAGTACTTC
cdr3_aa: CASRRLAGSSYEQYF

j_call: TRBJ2-2
d_call: -
v_call: TRBV5-1
clone_size: -
cdr3_nt: TGCGCCAGCAGCTCCCTGGGGGGCACCGGTAACACCGGGGAGCTGTTTTTT
cdr3_aa: CASSSLGGTGNTGELFF

j_call: TRBJ2-3
d_call: -
v_call: TRBV11-1
clone_size: -
cdr3_nt: TGTGCCAGCAGCTTAGCCCGCCGGGGCACAGATACGCAGTATTTT
cdr3_aa: CASSLARRGTDTQYF

j_call: TRBJ1-5
d_call: TRBD1
v_call: TRBV4-2
clone_size: -
cdr3_nt: TGTGCCAGCAGCGACCTTCAGGGGGAAGGGCCCCAGCATTTT
cdr3_aa: CASSDLQGEGPQHF

j_call: TRBJ1-2
d_call: -
v_call: TRBV6-1
clone_size: -
cdr3_nt: TGTGCCAGCAGTGAAGCGGCCAGGGTCTATGGCTACACCTTC
cdr3_aa: CASSEAARVYGYTF

j_call: TRBJ1-2
d_call: -
v_call: TRBV5-6
clone_size: -
cdr3_nt: TGTGCCAGCAGCCCCCGAGGGAAGGGCTATGGCTACACCTTC
cdr3_aa: CASSPRGKGYGYTF